What follows are 24 T cell receptor beta chains derived from one specimen sequenced in a study of shared clonotypes between healthy human individuals. TCRdb keeps only in-frame clones here, not all; method: immunoSEQ multiplex PCR. Seen here are over 2,000,000 clones, over 85% observed once, and the top ten hold more than 1.5%. The naive CD8 population came from CD45RO-negative cells selected for CCR7, without terminally differentiated effector memory CD45RA+ cells. The sample comprised naive CD8+ T cells from PBMCs. All receptors come from a man between 18 and 29 years old in good health. Some clones in this sample may be carry-over from other donors' samples.

This chain uses TRBV27 with TRBJ2-1; D is unclear. Germline lookup yields CDR1 MNHEY and CDR2 SMNVEV (reference sequence). Trimming removed 3 bases at V and 6 bases at J, with 15 bases between. The CDR3 runs 15 residues. The CDR3 DNA reads TGTGCCAGCAGTTTGACAAGCCCAATCTCCAATGAGCAGTTCTTC. Translating it yields CASSLTSPISNEQFF.

The CDR3 protein is CASSLGTGSRKDTQYF. CDR3 sequence (DNA): TGTGCCAGCAGCTTAGGAACTGGGAGTAGGAAAGATACGCAGTATTTT. The V call is TRBV7-9, the J call TRBJ2-3; possible D gene TRBD2, 5 bases. CDR3 length: 16 amino acids. Trimming cost V 1 base and J 5 bases, with 16 bases left between them. The germline V gene encodes CDR1 SEHNR and CDR2 FQNEAQ (reference sequence).

The chain is built from TRBV13 and TRBJ1-4; TRBD1 might be the D (6 bases). The length of the CDR3 is 14 residues. Germline V gene sequence: CDR1 PRHDT, CDR2 FYEKMQ (reference sequence). With 6 bases removed from V and 8 bases from J, the gap between germline ends came to 16 bases. CDR3 in amino acids: CASRRVRGGEKLFF. Written as DNA, the CDR3 is TGTGCCAGCAGAAGAGTCAGGGGAGGGGAAAAACTGTTTTTT. The full variable domain, completed using reference TRBV13 and TRBJ1-4, is AAGVIQSPRHLIKEKRETATLKCYPIPRHDTVYWYQQGPGQDPQFLISFYEKMQSDKGSIPDRFSAQQFSDYHSELNMSSLELGDSALYFCASRRVRGGEKLFFGSGTQLSVL.

The chain couples TRBV7-3 to TRBJ2-1; D is perhaps TRBD1 or TRBD2 (5 bases each). The germline CDR1 and CDR2 sequences are SGHTA and FQGTGA. This CDR3 contains 13 residues. Trimming took 4 bases from V and 7 from J, leaving 11 bases between them. The CDR3 is CASSSRGVNEQFF. Written as DNA, the CDR3 is TGTGCCAGCAGCTCCCGAGGGGTAAATGAGCAGTTCTTC.

Details on this clone: Distinct nucleotide sequences in the sample also encode this CDR3. This rearrangement joins TRBV27 to TRBJ1-1, with D uncertain. Trimming pared 4 bases from V and 1 base from J, leaving 10 bases between. CDR1 and CDR2 from the germline V gene are MNHEY and SMNVEV (reference sequence). The CDR3 extends over 14 amino acids. CDR3 in DNA: TGTGCCAGCAGTTACGGAGGGTCGAACACTGAAGCTTTCTTT. Amino acid sequence: CASSYGGSNTEAFF.

CDR3 region: CASSIQGSGELFF. The CDR3 DNA sequence: TGTGCCAGTAGTATCCAGGGGTCCGGGGAGCTGTTTTTT. The V gene is TRBV19, the J gene TRBJ2-2, with D possibly TRBD1 on 6 matching bases. Germline lookup yields CDR1 LNHDA and CDR2 SQIVND (reference sequence). The CDR3 spans 13 residues. Trimming removed 3 bases from V and 6 bases from J, with 8 bases in between.

This sequence joins TRBV4-2 and TRBJ2-1, with 7 bases fitting TRBD1. CDR3 length: 17 amino acids. The germline V gene encodes CDR1 LGHNA and CDR2 YNFKEQ. Trimming took 1 base from V and 2 from J; bases not matched to a gene: 8. CDR3 residues: CASSQVGGQEPYNEQFF. The DNA for the CDR3 is TGTGCCAGCAGCCAAGTCGGAGGACAGGAACCCTACAATGAGCAGTTCTTC.

The rearrangement uses TRBV9 and TRBJ2-5; D perhaps matches TRBD2 (5 bases). Germline V gene data show CDR1 as SGDLS and CDR2 as YYNGEE. Trimming left V 2 bases short and J 7 bases short, with 21 bases between. The CDR3 is made up of 16 amino acids. Here the CDR3 DNA reads TGTGCCAGCAGCGTGAGGGCGGGCCCCCTGATAGGGACCCAGTACTTC. The encoded protein is CASSVRAGPLIGTQYF.

The chain employs TRBV5-1 and TRBJ2-1; 12 positions agree with TRBD2. In germline, CDR1 is SGHRS, CDR2 YFSETQ. The junction had 5 bases not matched to a gene; V was cut back by 4 bases and J by 0 bases. The CDR3 covers 17 residues. The CDR3 spells CASSPTSGGSSYNEQFF. The CDR3 coding sequence is TGCGCCAGCAGCCCGACTAGCGGGGGAAGCTCCTACAATGAGCAGTTCTTC.

The rearrangement links TRBV28 to TRBJ2-5; TRBD2 might be the D (7 bases). Germline CDR1 MDHEN, CDR2 SYDVKM. This CDR3 is built from 16 residues. Trimming pared 2 bases from V and 4 bases from J, leaving 17 bases between. The CDR3 here is CASSLNLAGAGETQYF. In DNA form, the CDR3 reads TGTGCCAGCAGTTTAAATTTGGCGGGGGCGGGAGAGACCCAGTACTTC.

The V gene is TRBV9, the J gene TRBJ2-3, with 8 nucleotides matching TRBD2. Germline V lookup: CDR1 SGDLS, CDR2 YYNGEE. This CDR3 is 16 amino acids long. V trimming: 4 bases; J trimming: 4 bases; junction bases outside the gene matches: 11. CDR3 DNA: TGTGCCAGCAGCCTCTCCAGCGGGAGTGCGGCAGATACGCAGTATTTT. This gives the protein CASSLSSGSAADTQYF.

The chain combines TRBV4-1 with TRBJ2-7; D possibly corresponds to TRBD1 (6 bases). CDR1 MGHRA and CDR2 YSYEKL come from the germline V gene. V gave up 4 bases and J gave up 3 bases, with 13 bases separating them. This CDR3 region has 14 residues. The CDR3 loop reads CASSPDRLNYEQYF. The CDR3 DNA is TGCGCCAGCAGCCCGGACAGACTGAACTACGAGCAGTACTTC.

The chain employs TRBV30 and TRBJ2-5; D is tentatively TRBD1 or TRBD2 (5 bases each). Germline CDR1 GTSNPN, CDR2 SVGIG (reference sequence). This CDR3 contains 17 residues. The V end lost 3 bases, the J end lost 3 bases, and 23 bases lay between the germline ends. Written as DNA, the CDR3 is TGTGCCTGGAGGCACCGGGACGAGGTACCGGCGAAAGAGACCCAGTACTTC. Its protein is CAWRHRDEVPAKETQYF.

The chain is built from TRBV7-9 and TRBJ1-1; no clear D. V was shortened by 5 bases and J by 1 base, with 14 bases between the two germline ends. The CDR3 is made up of 15 amino acids. Germline lookup yields CDR1 SEHNR and CDR2 FQNEAQ (reference sequence). CDR3 sequence reads: CASSPRGPGNTEAFF. As DNA, the CDR3 is TGTGCCAGCAGCCCACGTGGTCCGGGGAACACTGAAGCTTTCTTT.

This clone was observed a single time. The chain carries TRBV2 and TRBJ2-7; D is undetermined. Germline CDR1 reads SNHLY; CDR2 reads FYNNEI. V was clipped by 4 bases and J by 5 bases, with 12 bases between them. This CDR3 has 13 amino acids. DNA of the CDR3: TGTGCCAGCAGTGGGGCTCGATCGGACGAGCAGTACTTC. This codes for CASSGARSDEQYF.

This rearrangement joins TRBV7-3 to TRBJ2-1; 11 bases line up with TRBD2. The CDR3 contains 16 residues. Trimming at V came to 4 bases and at J to 4 bases, leaving 6 bases not matched to a gene. Germline CDR1 and CDR2: SGHTA and FQGTGA. The DNA for the CDR3 is TGTGCCAGCAGCTCATACGGACTAGCGGGTTACAATGAGCAGTTCTTC. It yields the protein CASSSYGLAGYNEQFF.

This chain joins TRBV29-1 and TRBJ1-2; 7 nucleotides line up with TRBD1. The length of the CDR3 is 15 residues. The germline V gene has CDR1 SQVTM and CDR2 ANQGSEA. V lost 7 bases to trimming and J lost 4 bases; unmatched junction nucleotides: 15. In nucleotides, the CDR3 is TGCAGCGCCCTCACACCAACAGGGGAGGGCTATGGCTACACCTTC. Residues: CSALTPTGEGYGYTF.

V and J are TRBV2 and TRBJ2-2; 8 nucleotides align to TRBD1. Germline V gene data show CDR1 as SNHLY and CDR2 as FYNNEI. The CDR3 is 16 residues long. Losses at the gene ends were 7 bases for V and 1 base for J; bases not matched to a gene: 8. CDR3 sequence reads: CASTLLDRGNTGELFF. CDR3 bases: TGTGCCAGCACCCTCCTAGACAGGGGGAACACCGGGGAGCTGTTTTTT. Using reference TRBV2 and TRBJ2-2 for the parts outside the CDR3, the full variable domain is EPEVTQTPSHQVTQMGQEVILRCVPISNHLYFYWYRQILGQKVEFLVSFYNNEISEKSEIFDDQFSVERPDGSNFTLKIRSTKLEDSAMYFCASTLLDRGNTGELFFGEGSRLTVL.

V usage is TRBV7-8 and J usage is TRBJ2-7; D call uncertain. The CDR3 sequence is 11 residues long. Trimming cost V 5 bases and J 3 bases, with 5 bases left between them. CDR1 is SGHVS, CDR2 FQNEAQ, per germline. CDR3 loop: CASSRLYEQYF. CDR3 sequence (DNA): TGTGCCAGCAGCCGCCTCTACGAGCAGTACTTC.

The chain is built from TRBV28 and TRBJ2-7; D possibly corresponds to TRBD2 (5 bases). This CDR3 region has 12 residues. V lost 5 bases and J 6 bases, leaving 11 bases between the germline ends. Looked up from germline, CDR1 is MDHEN and CDR2 is SYDVKM. The CDR3: CASSGRGFEQYF. DNA for the CDR3: TGTGCCAGCAGTGGCCGGGGTTTCGAGCAGTACTTC.

The J gene is TRBJ2-7, the V gene TRBV4-1; TRBD1 is a possible D gene (5 bases). The germline V gene has CDR1 MGHRA and CDR2 YSYEKL. The CDR3 contains 13 residues. The V end lost 1 base, the J end lost 9 bases, and 13 bases lay between the germline ends. CDR3 amino acids: CASSQVGRQSQYF. Here the CDR3 DNA reads TGCGCCAGCAGCCAAGTTGGGCGACAGTCGCAGTACTTC.

The rearrangement joins TRBV4-1 to TRBJ1-5, with 11 bases matching TRBD1. This CDR3 has 17 amino acids. V lost 0 bases to trimming and J lost 2 bases; unmatched junction nucleotides: 3. Per germline, CDR1 MGHRA and CDR2 YSYEKL. Written as DNA, the CDR3 is TGCGCCAGCAGCCAAGATGGGACAGGGGGTGGCAATCAGCCCCAGCATTTT. Translation: CASSQDGTGGGNQPQHF.

Turning to this clone: The same CDR3 also results from other DNA sequences found in this sample. In DNA form, the CDR3 reads TGTGCCAGCAGCTTGGGGGGAACAAGACAAGAGACCCAGTACTTC. It yields the protein CASSLGGTRQETQYF. This chain joins TRBV5-6 and TRBJ2-5; no definite D call. Trimming left V 0 bases short and J 2 bases short, with 11 bases between. CDR1 and CDR2 (germline): SGHDT, YYEEEE. This CDR3 is built from 15 residues. Variable domain in full (rest from reference TRBV5-6 and TRBJ2-5): DAGVTQSPTHLIKTRGQQVTLRCSPKSGHDTVSWYQQALGQGPQFIFQYYEEEERQRGNFPDRFSGHQFPNYSSELNVNALLLGDSALYLCASSLGGTRQETQYFGPGTRLLVL.

The rearrangement links TRBV27 to TRBJ2-1, with 9 bases that match TRBD2. Losses at the gene ends were 5 bases for V and 5 bases for J; bases not matched to a gene: 13. The CDR3 runs to 17 residues. Germline CDR1 is MNHEY and CDR2 is SMNVEV (reference sequence). The DNA of the CDR3 is TGTGCCAGCAGTGTCCTCACTACTAGCGGGCAAGACAATGAGCAGTTCTTC. It specifies CASSVLTTSGQDNEQFF.